Following are 4 T cell receptor beta chains from one sample sequenced in a study of blood T cell repertoires in COVID-19. Assay: immunoSEQ multiplex PCR; the TCRdb copy retains only in-frame clones and omits some. The sample includes approximately 300,000 clones, 86% of them seen just once. The specimen sequenced was PBMCs or T cells enriched from blood (not recorded which). Every receptor here comes from a woman under 30 who had recovered from COVID-19.

CDR3 bases: TGCGCCACTTCACAGACAGGTCGCAATCAGCCCCAGCATTTT. As protein: CATSQTGRNQPQHF. This sequence joins TRBV10-1 and TRBJ1-5; perhaps TRBD1 as D (6 bases). Germline assignment: CDR1 WNHNN and CDR2 SYGVQD (reference sequence). Trimming took 10 bases from V and 2 from J, leaving 15 bases between them. The CDR3 has 14 residues.

This rearrangement joins TRBV7-9 to TRBJ1-2; no firm D call. The CDR3 runs 12 residues. V lost 3 bases to trimming and J lost 6 bases, with 8 bases between them. The germline V gene encodes CDR1 SEHNR and CDR2 FQNEAQ (reference sequence). The CDR3 here is CASSLGRDGYTF. The CDR3 DNA reads as TGTGCCAGCAGCTTGGGTCGGGATGGCTACACCTTC.

The chain uses TRBV3-1 (or the pseudogene TRBV3-2) and TRBJ2-5, with 8 nucleotides matching TRBD2. The CDR3 runs to 16 residues. J was trimmed by 4 bases and V by 1 base; bases with no gene match: 8. Germline loops: CDR1 LGHDT, CDR2 YNNKEL (reference sequence). In DNA, the CDR3 is TGTGCCAGCAGCCAAGCCTTCGCGGGGGGCACAGAGACCCAGTACTTC. Translating it yields CASSQAFAGGTETQYF.

The chain uses TRBV7-2 and TRBJ1-2; 7 nucleotides agree with TRBD1. This CDR3 is built from 15 residues. V lost 5 bases, J lost 4 bases, and 10 bases stayed unmatched. Looked up from germline, CDR1 is SGHTA and CDR2 is FQGNSA. The CDR3: CASSAPGQSRYGYTF. CDR3 nucleotides: TGTGCCAGCAGCGCCCCGGGACAGTCTCGCTATGGCTACACCTTC.